The 5 T cell receptor beta chains below were found in one sample sequenced in a study of monozygotic twins with inflammatory bowel disease. For each CDR3 protein, TCRdb gives one entry from its re-call of the 5' RACE reads, without DNA. Its listing shows just over 300,000 distinct CDR3 sequences. The sample taken for sequencing was blood. All receptors derive from a human donor with ulcerative colitis or Crohn's disease, or a healthy co-twin of an affected twin (not recorded which).

J is TRBJ2-7 and V is TRBV19; TCRdb's D call, TRBD1, is unchecked because there is no DNA. This CDR3 region has 15 residues. Germline CDR1 and CDR2: LNHDA and SQIVND (reference sequence). CDR3 region: CASSRTDEGAGEQYF.

V is TRBV5-4 and J is TRBJ2-1. CDR3 length: 16 amino acids. Germline values: CDR1 SGHNT, CDR2 YYREEE (reference sequence). CDR3 residues: CASSFSGGDSYNEQFF.

The rearrangement links TRBV7-2 to TRBJ1-5. Germline V lookup: CDR1 SGHTA, CDR2 FQGNSA. The CDR3 is 12 residues long. The CDR3 reads CASSLDTQPQHF.

The chain uses TRBV20-1 and TRBJ2-7; TCRdb reports TRBD1, a call that lacks DNA to check it against. Germline CDR1 DFQATT, CDR2 SNEGSKA (reference sequence). The CDR3 length is 14 residues. CDR3: CSAGQGARSYEQYF.

The rearrangement links TRBV7-2 to TRBJ2-5; lacking DNA, the TRBD1 call made by TCRdb goes unchecked. Germline CDR1 is SGHTA and CDR2 is FQGNSA. The CDR3 spans 13 residues. The CDR3 sequence: CASRVGGGETQYF.